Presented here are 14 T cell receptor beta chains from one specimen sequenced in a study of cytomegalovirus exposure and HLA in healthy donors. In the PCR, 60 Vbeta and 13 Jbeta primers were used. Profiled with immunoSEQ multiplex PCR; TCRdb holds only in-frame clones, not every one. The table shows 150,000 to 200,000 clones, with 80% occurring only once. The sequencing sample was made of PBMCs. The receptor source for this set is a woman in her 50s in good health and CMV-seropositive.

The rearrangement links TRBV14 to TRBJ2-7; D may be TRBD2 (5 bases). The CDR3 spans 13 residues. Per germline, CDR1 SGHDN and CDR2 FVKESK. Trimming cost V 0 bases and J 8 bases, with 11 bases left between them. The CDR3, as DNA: TGTGCCAGCAGCCAAGAGAGACTACTTAAGCAGTACTTC. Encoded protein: CASSQERLLKQYF.

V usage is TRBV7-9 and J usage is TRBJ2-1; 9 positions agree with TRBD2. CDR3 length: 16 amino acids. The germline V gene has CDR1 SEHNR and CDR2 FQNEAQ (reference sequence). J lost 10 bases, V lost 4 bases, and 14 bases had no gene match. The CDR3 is CASSSPPGLAVLEQFF. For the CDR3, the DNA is TGTGCCAGCAGCTCACCCCCGGGACTAGCCGTTCTCGAGCAGTTCTTC.

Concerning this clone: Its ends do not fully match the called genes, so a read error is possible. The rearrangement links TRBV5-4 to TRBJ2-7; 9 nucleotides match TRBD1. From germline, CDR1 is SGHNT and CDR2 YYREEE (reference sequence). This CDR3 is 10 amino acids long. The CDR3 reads CASTPGQGVF. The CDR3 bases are TGTGCCAGCACGCCGGGACAGGGTGTCTTC.

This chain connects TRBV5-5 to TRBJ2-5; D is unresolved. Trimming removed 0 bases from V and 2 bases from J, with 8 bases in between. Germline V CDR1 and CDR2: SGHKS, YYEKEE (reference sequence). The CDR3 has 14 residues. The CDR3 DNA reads TGTGCCAGCAGCTTGGGACTTTCTCAAGAGACCCAGTACTTC. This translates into CASSLGLSQETQYF.

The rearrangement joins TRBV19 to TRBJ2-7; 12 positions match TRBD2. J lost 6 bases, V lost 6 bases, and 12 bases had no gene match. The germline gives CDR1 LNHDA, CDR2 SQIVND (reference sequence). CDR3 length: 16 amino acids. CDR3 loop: CASRVTSGSYNTEQYF. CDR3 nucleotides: TGTGCCAGTAGGGTGACTAGCGGGAGTTATAATACCGAGCAGTACTTC.

DNA of the CDR3: TGTGCCAGCAGTGACTCAGGGGAGGGTGAGCAGTTCTTC. Translation gives CASSDSGEGEQFF. The rearrangement uses TRBV6-4 and TRBJ2-1; 7 nucleotides line up with TRBD2. The CDR3 has 13 residues. Germline V gives CDR1 MRHNA, CDR2 SNTAGT. Trimming at V came to 0 bases and at J to 9 bases, leaving 2 bases not matched to a gene.

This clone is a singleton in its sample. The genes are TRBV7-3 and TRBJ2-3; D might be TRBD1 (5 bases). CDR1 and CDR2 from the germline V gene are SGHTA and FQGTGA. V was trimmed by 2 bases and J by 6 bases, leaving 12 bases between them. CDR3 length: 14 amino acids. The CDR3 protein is CASSLGAEGDTQYF. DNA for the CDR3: TGTGCCAGCAGCTTAGGGGCTGAAGGGGATACGCAGTATTTT.

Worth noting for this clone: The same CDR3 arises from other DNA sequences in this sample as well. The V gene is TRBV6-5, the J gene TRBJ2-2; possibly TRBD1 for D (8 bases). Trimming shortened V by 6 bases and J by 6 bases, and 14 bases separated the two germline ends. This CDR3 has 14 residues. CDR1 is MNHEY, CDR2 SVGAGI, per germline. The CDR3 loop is CASSRQGRAGELFF. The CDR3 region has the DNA TGTGCCAGCAGCCGACAGGGGAGGGCCGGGGAGCTGTTTTTT.

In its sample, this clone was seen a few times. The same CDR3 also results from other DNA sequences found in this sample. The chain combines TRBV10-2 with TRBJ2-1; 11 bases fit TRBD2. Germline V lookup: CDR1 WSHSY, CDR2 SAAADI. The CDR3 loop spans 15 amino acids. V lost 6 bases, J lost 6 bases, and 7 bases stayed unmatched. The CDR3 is CASRGLLAGGNEQFF. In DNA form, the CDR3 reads TGCGCCAGCAGGGGTTTGCTAGCGGGGGGCAATGAGCAGTTCTTC.

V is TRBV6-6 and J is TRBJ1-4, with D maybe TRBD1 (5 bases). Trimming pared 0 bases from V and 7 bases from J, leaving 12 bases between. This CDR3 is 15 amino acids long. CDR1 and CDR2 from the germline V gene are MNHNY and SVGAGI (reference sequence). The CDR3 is CASSYSKGRGEKLFF. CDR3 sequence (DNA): TGTGCCAGCAGTTACTCAAAGGGTAGGGGTGAAAAACTGTTTTTT.

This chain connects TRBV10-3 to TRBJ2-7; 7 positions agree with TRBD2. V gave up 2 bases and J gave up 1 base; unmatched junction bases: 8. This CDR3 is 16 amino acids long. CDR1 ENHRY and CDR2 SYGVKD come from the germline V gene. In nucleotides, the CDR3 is TGTGCCATCAGTGAGCCTTCTAGCGGAGGTTCCTACGAGCAGTACTTC. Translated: CAISEPSSGGSYEQYF.

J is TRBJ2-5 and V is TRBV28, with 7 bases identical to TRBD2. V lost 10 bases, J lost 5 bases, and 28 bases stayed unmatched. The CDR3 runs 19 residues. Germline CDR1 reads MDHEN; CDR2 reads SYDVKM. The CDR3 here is CAILGGGARQSKSRETQYF. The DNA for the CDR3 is TGTGCCATCTTGGGGGGGGGAGCCCGGCAGTCCAAGAGTAGGGAGACCCAGTACTTC.

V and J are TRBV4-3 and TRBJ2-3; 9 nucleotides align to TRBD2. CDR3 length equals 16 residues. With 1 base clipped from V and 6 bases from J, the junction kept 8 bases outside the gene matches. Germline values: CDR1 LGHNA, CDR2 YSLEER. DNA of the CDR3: TGCGCCAGCAGCCAAGTCACGACTAGCGGCGGGGATACGCAGTATTTT. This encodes CASSQVTTSGGDTQYF.

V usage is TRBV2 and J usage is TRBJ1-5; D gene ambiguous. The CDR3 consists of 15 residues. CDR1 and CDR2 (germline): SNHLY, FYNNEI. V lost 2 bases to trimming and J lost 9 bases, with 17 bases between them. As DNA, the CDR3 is TGTGCCAGCAGTGAAAGGAGCGGGCGGCCGGGGCCCCAGCATTTT. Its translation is CASSERSGRPGPQHF.